This TCR beta chain was sequenced for a study of T cells in Graves' hyperthyroidism and ophthalmopathy. The table lists this clonotype with a few counts. Amplified TCR beta CDR3 regions derived from RNA transcripts. During a first-round RT-PCR of the TCR CDR3, the HTBI primer set was used. TCRdb independently ran MiXCR on the multiplex PCR reads; one entry per CDR3 protein. The repertoire holds 500,000 or so distinct CDR3 sequences, with approximately 17% as singletons. The sequenced sample was blood. The sequence derives from a woman between 18 and 30 years old with Graves' ophthalmopathy.

Written as DNA, the CDR3 is TGCGCCAGCAGCTACGGGACTAGCGGGGGGTACAATGAGCAGTTCTTC. The encoded protein is CASSYGTSGGYNEQFF. The chain employs TRBV5-1 and TRBJ2-1, with TRBD2 identical over 15 bases. Unmatched junction bases numbered 2, after V lost 3 bases and J lost 4 bases. Germline loops: CDR1 SGHRS, CDR2 YFSETQ. This CDR3 is 16 amino acids long.